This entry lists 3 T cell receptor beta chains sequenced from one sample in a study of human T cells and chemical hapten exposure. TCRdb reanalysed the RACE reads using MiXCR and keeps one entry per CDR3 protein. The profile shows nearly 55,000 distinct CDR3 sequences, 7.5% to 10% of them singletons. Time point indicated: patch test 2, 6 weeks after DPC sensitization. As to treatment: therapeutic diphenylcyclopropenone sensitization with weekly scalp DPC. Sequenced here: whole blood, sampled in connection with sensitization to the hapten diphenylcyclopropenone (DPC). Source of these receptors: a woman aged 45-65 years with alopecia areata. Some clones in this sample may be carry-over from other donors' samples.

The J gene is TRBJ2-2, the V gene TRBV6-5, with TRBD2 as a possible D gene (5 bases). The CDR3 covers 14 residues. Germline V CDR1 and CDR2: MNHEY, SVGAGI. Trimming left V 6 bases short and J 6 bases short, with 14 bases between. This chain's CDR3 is CASREGDNPGELFF. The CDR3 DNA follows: TGTGCCAGCAGAGAGGGAGATAATCCCGGGGAGCTGTTTTTT.

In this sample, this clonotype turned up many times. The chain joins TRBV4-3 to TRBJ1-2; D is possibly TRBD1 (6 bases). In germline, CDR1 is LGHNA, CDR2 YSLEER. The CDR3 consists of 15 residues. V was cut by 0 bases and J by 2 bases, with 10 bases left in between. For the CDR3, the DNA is TGCGCCAGCAGCCAAGATGGGACAAGCAACTATGGCTACACCTTC. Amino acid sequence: CASSQDGTSNYGYTF.

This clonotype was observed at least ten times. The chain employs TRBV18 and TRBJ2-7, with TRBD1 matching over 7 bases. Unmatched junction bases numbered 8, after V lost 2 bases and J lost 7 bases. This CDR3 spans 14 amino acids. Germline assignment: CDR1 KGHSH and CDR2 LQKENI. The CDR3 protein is CASSPGTAQEEQYF. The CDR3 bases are TGTGCCAGCTCACCAGGGACAGCCCAGGAGGAGCAGTACTTC.